These 30 T cell receptor beta chains originate from one sample sequenced in a study of T cell responses to AZD1222 COVID-19 vaccine. Data came from immunoSEQ multiplex PCR; TCRdb stores just in-frame clones and leaves some out. The table lists roughly 120,000 clones, around nine tenths of them singletons. The sample consisted of peripheral blood, taken on day 0 of AZD1222 vaccination. The origin of the receptors is an adult in good health.

This rearrangement joins TRBV30 to TRBJ1-4, with 7 positions matching TRBD1. J lost 2 bases, V lost 3 bases, and 6 bases had no gene match. CDR1 is GTSNPN and CDR2 is SVGIG in the germline V gene (reference sequence). The CDR3 has 15 amino acids. The CDR3, as DNA: TGTGCCTGGAGCCAGGGGGTGGGCACTAATGAAAAACTGTTTTTT. Translated: CAWSQGVGTNEKLFF. The whole variable domain, filled in from reference TRBV30 and TRBJ1-4, reads SQTIHQWPATLVQPVGSPLSLECTVEGTSNPNLYWYRQAAGRGLQLLFYSVGIGQISSEVPQNLSASRPQDRQFILSSKKLLLSDSGFYLCAWSQGVGTNEKLFFGSGTQLSVL.

As DNA, the CDR3 is TGTGCCAGCAGCCTACAGGGCAGTCCCACAGATACGCAGTATTTT. This codes for CASSLQGSPTDTQYF. The rearrangement uses TRBV7-2 and TRBJ2-3; tentatively, D is TRBD1 (6 bases). This CDR3 region has 15 residues. The V end was cut by 5 bases, the J end by 2 bases, with 14 bases between. Germline-derived CDR1 and CDR2 are SGHTA and FQGNSA.

The CDR3 is CASRSPDRAGGYTF. The CDR3 coding sequence is TGTGCCAGTAGATCGCCGGACAGGGCTGGTGGCTACACCTTC. The chain is built from TRBV19 and TRBJ1-2; 8 bases line up with TRBD1. V lost 6 bases and J lost 7; bases outside the gene matches: 10. The germline CDR1 and CDR2 sequences are LNHDA and SQIVND (reference sequence). The CDR3 length is 14 residues.

V and J are TRBV2 and TRBJ1-2; TRBD1 aligns across 7 bases. This CDR3 has 14 residues. V was pared by 4 bases and J by 8 bases, with 10 bases of the junction left unmatched. CDR1 and CDR2 from the germline V gene are SNHLY and FYNNEI. CDR3 region: CASSGKGAPGGYTF. CDR3 bases: TGTGCCAGCAGTGGGAAGGGGGCACCGGGCGGCTACACCTTC.

The chain carries TRBV4-1 and TRBJ1-5; tentatively, D is TRBD1 (5 bases). This CDR3 has 15 amino acids. The germline gives CDR1 MGHRA, CDR2 YSYEKL. Trimming left V 6 bases short and J 4 bases short, with 16 bases between. The CDR3 sequence is CASSWDGGNNQPQHF. CDR3 DNA: TGCGCCAGCAGTTGGGACGGGGGGAATAATCAGCCCCAGCATTTT.

The genes are TRBV28 and TRBJ2-7; 7 positions agree with TRBD1. Looked up from germline, CDR1 is MDHEN and CDR2 is SYDVKM. The junction had 6 bases not matched to a gene; V was cut back by 8 bases and J by 2 bases. The CDR3 is 13 amino acids. DNA of the CDR3: TGTGCCAGCCGAATCGGGACAGCCTACGAGCAGTACTTC. It yields the protein CASRIGTAYEQYF.

DNA of the CDR3: TGCAGCGTTCGCAAAGGGGGCGCGACTAATGAAAAACTGTTTTTT. It codes for CSVRKGGATNEKLFF. This chain uses TRBV29-1 with TRBJ1-4; 7 bases line up with TRBD1. V trimming: 5 bases; J trimming: 2 bases; junction bases outside the gene matches: 8. The CDR3 covers 15 residues. Germline lookup yields CDR1 SQVTM and CDR2 ANQGSEA.

The rearrangement uses TRBV20-1 and TRBJ2-3, with unresolved D. The germline V gene encodes CDR1 DFQATT and CDR2 SNEGSKA (reference sequence). CDR3 length equals 10 residues. V was shortened by 6 bases and J by 5 bases, with 6 bases between the two germline ends. CDR3: CSAGRDTQYF. In DNA form, the CDR3 reads TGCAGTGCAGGCAGAGATACGCAGTATTTT.

The V call is TRBV5-1, the J call TRBJ1-2; D call uncertain. Germline V gene lookup returns CDR1 SGHRS and CDR2 YFSETQ. V dropped 3 bases and J dropped 6 bases, with 12 bases sitting between them. This CDR3 has 13 residues. This CDR3 is CASSYQSLNGYTF. The CDR3 DNA reads TGCGCCAGCAGCTATCAGTCCCTAAATGGCTACACCTTC.

This chain connects TRBV7-9 to TRBJ2-3; D not resolved. Germline V CDR1 and CDR2: SEHNR, FQNEAQ (reference sequence). The CDR3 has 14 amino acids. Trimming stripped 2 bases from V and 1 base from J, with 7 bases between. Written as DNA, the CDR3 is TGTGCCAGCAGCTTAAGTGTCGGCACAGATACGCAGTATTTT. Translated, it gives CASSLSVGTDTQYF.

CDR3 DNA: TGTGCCAGCAGCCCAGGTCGGCAGCACTATGGCTACACCTTC. This encodes CASSPGRQHYGYTF. V gene TRBV7-9 combines with J gene TRBJ1-2; no reliable D call. CDR1 SEHNR and CDR2 FQNEAQ come from the germline V gene (reference sequence). V gave up 5 bases and J gave up 3 bases, with 13 bases separating them. The CDR3 length is 14 residues.

V gene TRBV25-1 combines with J gene TRBJ2-3, with a weak D call TRBD2 (5 bases). Trimming shortened V by 2 bases and J by 2 bases, and 14 bases separated the two germline ends. The CDR3 contains 16 residues. Germline V CDR1 and CDR2: MGHDK, SYGVNS. CDR3 bases: TGTGCCAGCAGTGAAGTCACTCCCGGGAACACAGATACGCAGTATTTT. Encoded protein: CASSEVTPGNTDTQYF.

This chain links TRBV6-5 with TRBJ1-2, with a weak D call TRBD1 (6 bases). The germline CDR1 and CDR2 sequences are MNHEY and SVGAGI. Trimming removed 6 bases from V and 6 bases from J, with 14 bases in between. CDR3 length equals 13 residues. DNA of the CDR3: TGTGCCAGCAGCATTGTGGGGGGCCATGGCTACACCTTC. Encoded protein: CASSIVGGHGYTF.

CDR3 in amino acids: CASSLQRDEQFF. In nucleotides, the CDR3 is TGTGCCAGCAGCTTACAGCGAGATGAGCAGTTCTTC. V is TRBV7-9 and J is TRBJ2-1, with D unclear. V was trimmed by 2 bases and J by 8 bases, leaving 7 bases between them. The length of the CDR3 is 12 residues. Germline V gene lookup returns CDR1 SEHNR and CDR2 FQNEAQ (reference sequence).

V gene TRBV28 combines with J gene TRBJ2-7; 12 nucleotides align to TRBD2. The length of the CDR3 is 15 residues. Per germline, CDR1 MDHEN and CDR2 SYDVKM. Unmatched junction bases numbered 4, after V lost 3 bases and J lost 4 bases. The CDR3 spells CASSLWTSGAYEQYF. The CDR3 DNA reads TGTGCCAGCAGTTTGTGGACTAGCGGGGCATACGAGCAGTACTTC.

The chain is built from TRBV27 and TRBJ1-5, with 9 bases identical to TRBD1. V shed 4 bases, J shed 11 bases, and the junction held 15 bases outside the gene matches. CDR3 length equals 16 residues. Germline CDR1 and CDR2: MNHEY and SMNVEV (reference sequence). CDR3 DNA: TGTGCCAGCAGTTCATCCGGGGACAGGGCCGTCGCAACCCAGCATTTT. Translating gives CASSSSGDRAVATQHF.

About this clone: Other DNA sequences of this sample code for an identical CDR3. The chain has TRBV11-2 and TRBJ2-5; no clear D. Trimming cost V 1 base and J 5 bases, with 2 bases left between them. The germline V gene has CDR1 SGHAT and CDR2 FQNNGV. The CDR3 sequence is 11 residues long. DNA of the CDR3: TGTGCCAGCAGCTTAGGGGAGACCCAGTACTTC. Its translation is CASSLGETQYF.

A single count supports this clone. The V gene is TRBV9, the J gene TRBJ1-3; D is undetermined. CDR3 size: 16 residues. From germline, CDR1 is SGDLS and CDR2 YYNGEE. Trimming removed 0 bases from V and 1 base from J, with 11 bases in between. CDR3 protein: CASSVDPSTSGNTIYF. CDR3 in DNA: TGTGCCAGCAGCGTAGACCCATCGACATCTGGAAACACCATATATTTT. The full variable domain, its missing parts supplied by reference TRBV9 and TRBJ1-3, is DSGVTQTPKHLITATGQRVTLRCSPRSGDLSVYWYQQSLDQGLQFLIQYYNGEERAKGNILERFSAQQFPDLHSELNLSSLELGDSALYFCASSVDPSTSGNTIYFGEGSWLTVV.

This chain connects TRBV7-9 to TRBJ1-1, with 9 bases matching TRBD1. With V trimmed by 6 bases and J by 1 base, 0 bases remained unmatched. Germline assignment: CDR1 SEHNR and CDR2 FQNEAQ (reference sequence). The CDR3 spans 13 residues. CDR3 in amino acids: CASRDRGNTEAFF. The CDR3 nucleotides read TGTGCCAGCAGGGACAGGGGGAACACTGAAGCTTTCTTT.

The rearrangement joins TRBV6-2 or TRBV6-3 to TRBJ2-1; tentative D call: TRBD2 (6 bases). V was pared by 2 bases and J by 5 bases, with 13 bases between. The CDR3 length is 15 residues. Germline CDR1 and CDR2: MNHEY and SVGEGT. The CDR3 is CASSYGGRGHNEQFF. CDR3 coding DNA: TGTGCCAGCAGTTACGGGGGGAGAGGCCACAATGAGCAGTTCTTC.

The chain combines TRBV12-3 or TRBV12-4 with TRBJ2-7, with no clear D. Trimming stripped 5 bases from V and 3 bases from J, with 11 bases between. This CDR3 region has 13 residues. CDR3 region: CASSRRPVYEQYF. The CDR3, as DNA: TGTGCCAGCAGTCGCCGGCCGGTCTACGAGCAGTACTTC.

J is TRBJ2-1 and V is TRBV7-2, with 7 bases fitting TRBD1. The junction had 8 bases not matched to a gene; V was cut back by 6 bases and J by 3 bases. Germline loops: CDR1 SGHTA, CDR2 FQGNSA. This CDR3 has 15 residues. CDR3 residues: CASRGGEGSYNEQFF. CDR3 sequence (DNA): TGTGCCAGCAGAGGGGGCGAGGGGAGCTACAATGAGCAGTTCTTC. Drawing the rest from reference TRBV7-2 and TRBJ2-1, the complete variable domain is GAGVSQSPSNKVTEKGKDVELRCDPISGHTALYWYRQSLGQGLEFLIYFQGNSAPDKSGLPSDRFSAERTGGSVSTLTIQRTQQEDSAVYLCASRGGEGSYNEQFFGPGTRLTVL.

J is TRBJ2-7 and V is TRBV5-1; perhaps TRBD1 as D (6 bases). Trimming pared 3 bases from V and 3 bases from J, leaving 25 bases between. Germline CDR1 reads SGHRS; CDR2 reads YFSETQ. CDR3 length: 18 amino acids. The chain's CDR3 is CASSSVPGTRQRSYEQYF. The CDR3 nucleotides read TGCGCCAGCAGCTCGGTTCCCGGGACAAGACAAAGAAGCTACGAGCAGTACTTC.

The V and J genes are TRBV6-1 and TRBJ1-1; perhaps TRBD1 as D (6 bases). CDR3 length: 16 residues. V gave up 1 base and J gave up 2 bases, with 14 bases separating them. Germline V gene lookup returns CDR1 MNHNS and CDR2 SASEGT. The CDR3 DNA reads as TGTGCCAGCAGTGAAGACTCCGGGACATTCAACACTGAAGCTTTCTTT. It yields the protein CASSEDSGTFNTEAFF.

The rearrangement joins TRBV23-1 to TRBJ2-7; 8 bases are a match to TRBD1. TRBV23-1 is identified as an open reading frame with a role that is uncertain. The CDR3 contains 17 residues. V gave up 8 bases and J gave up 2 bases; unmatched junction bases: 17. In DNA form, the CDR3 reads TGCGCCAGCGGGGAGAGGTGGGCAGGGGGCGAAGCCTACGAGCAGTACTTC. Protein: CASGERWAGGEAYEQYF.

V and J are TRBV12-5 and TRBJ2-3; D call uncertain. With 0 bases removed from V and 2 bases from J, the gap between germline ends came to 3 bases. The CDR3 spans 13 residues. Germline V gives CDR1 LGHNT, CDR2 FRNRAP. Here the CDR3 reads CASGLVFTDTQYF. The CDR3 region has the DNA TGTGCTAGTGGTTTGGTATTCACAGATACGCAGTATTTT.

V and J are TRBV28 and TRBJ2-1; maybe TRBD2 (7 bases). CDR1 and CDR2 (germline): MDHEN, SYDVKM. Trimming left V 9 bases short and J 3 bases short, with 15 bases between. The CDR3 runs 14 residues. The CDR3 here is CASKGGASYNEQFF. The CDR3 nucleotides read TGTGCCAGTAAAGGGGGGGCCAGCTACAATGAGCAGTTCTTC.

This clone occurred once. The chain has TRBV19 and TRBJ1-3; D possibly corresponds to TRBD1 (6 bases). Trimming pared 8 bases from V and 2 bases from J, leaving 13 bases between. The CDR3 runs to 14 residues. The germline V gene has CDR1 LNHDA and CDR2 SQIVND (reference sequence). CDR3 sequence: CASGVTGTGNTIYF. Written as DNA, the CDR3 is TGTGCCAGTGGGGTAACAGGGACTGGAAACACCATATATTTT.

The CDR3 here is CASSLVESSNQPQHF. CDR3 nucleotide sequence: TGTGCCAGCAGCTTAGTGGAGTCTAGCAATCAGCCCCAGCATTTT. J is TRBJ1-5 and V is TRBV7-2; D gene unclear. Trimming took 1 base from V and 0 from J, leaving 7 bases between them. The germline gives CDR1 SGHTA, CDR2 FQGNSA. The CDR3 runs 15 residues.

This chain joins TRBV3-1 (or the pseudogene TRBV3-2) and TRBJ1-1, with D perhaps matching TRBD1 (6 bases). The CDR3 runs to 15 residues. V was trimmed by 4 bases and J by 3 bases, leaving 15 bases between them. CDR1 LGHDT and CDR2 YNNKEL come from the germline V gene (reference sequence). The CDR3 sequence is CASSRGQTRYTEAFF. The CDR3 coding sequence is TGTGCCAGCAGCCGAGGACAGACCCGGTACACTGAAGCTTTCTTT.